The 29 T cell receptor beta chains reported below all come from one sample, sequenced in a study of blood T cell repertoires in COVID-19. Generated by immunoSEQ multiplex PCR, the TCRdb table keeps only in-frame clones and is missing some. The data show about 400,000 clones, around 89% seen once. Material: peripheral blood. The receptor set was obtained from a man in his forties with acute or convalescent COVID-19.

V is TRBV12-3 or TRBV12-4 and J is TRBJ2-7; D not resolved. There are 13 residues in the CDR3. The ends were cut back, 7 bases at V and 9 bases at J, with 19 bases in the middle. CDR3 residues: CASTSNLEFGQYF. Written as DNA, the CDR3 is TGTGCCAGCACCTCTAACCTAGAGTTCGGGCAGTACTTC.

The chain uses TRBV3-1 (or the pseudogene TRBV3-2) and TRBJ1-2; D gene ambiguous. Germline V gene lookup returns CDR1 LGHDT and CDR2 YNNKEL (reference sequence). The CDR3 covers 14 residues. Between the trimmed V and J ends, which lost 1 base and 0 bases, there was a span of 6 bases. The DNA for the CDR3 is TGTGCCAGCAGCCAAGGTATCGCTAACTATGGCTACACCTTC. Translating gives CASSQGIANYGYTF.

V usage is TRBV6-6 and J usage is TRBJ2-7; the match to TRBD2 covers 8 bases. The germline V gene has CDR1 MNHNY and CDR2 SVGAGI (reference sequence). Germline trimming cut 4 bases from V and 3 bases from J; bases unmatched to any gene: 8. The CDR3 has 15 amino acids. In DNA, the CDR3 is TGTGCCAGCAGTTTCGGGGCGGGAGGCCTCTACGAGCAGTACTTC. It codes for CASSFGAGGLYEQYF.

This clone was detected once. This sample also contains other DNA sequences that code for the same CDR3. The chain is built from TRBV27 and TRBJ2-7; 9 nucleotides align to TRBD1. V shed 4 bases, J shed 4 bases, and the junction held 5 bases outside the gene matches. The CDR3 is made up of 14 amino acids. Looked up from germline, CDR1 is MNHEY and CDR2 is SMNVEV (reference sequence). The CDR3 bases are TGTGCCAGCAGTTCTCGACAGGGGGGGTACGAGCAGTACTTC. Translated: CASSSRQGGYEQYF.

The chain has TRBV10-2 and TRBJ2-3; 7 bases align to TRBD1. Unmatched junction bases numbered 10, after V lost 8 bases and J lost 5 bases. CDR1 is WSHSY and CDR2 is SAAADI in the germline V gene. The CDR3 length is 14 residues. The DNA for the CDR3 is TGCGCCAGCGGCGAACAGGGACAGATAGATACGCAGTATTTT. Protein sequence: CASGEQGQIDTQYF.

This clone was observed a handful of times. This same CDR3 is encoded by further DNA sequences in the sample. The chain has TRBV7-9 and TRBJ1-2; 11 bases fit TRBD1. The length of the CDR3 is 17 residues. The germline CDR1 and CDR2 sequences are SEHNR and FQNEAQ (reference sequence). Trimming cost V 5 bases and J 8 bases; bases outside gene matches: 16. The CDR3 loop is CASSPIGGDRGKGGYTF. The DNA for the CDR3 is TGTGCCAGCAGCCCTATAGGGGGGGACAGGGGGAAAGGCGGCTACACCTTC.

The genes are TRBV5-1 and TRBJ1-6; 7 bases are a match to TRBD1. The CDR3 runs 15 residues. The V segment lost 2 bases and the J segment 8 bases; nucleotides outside the gene matches: 7. Germline CDR1 reads SGHRS; CDR2 reads YFSETQ. The CDR3 DNA reads TGCGCCAGCAGCTTCTACGACAGGGATGATTCACCCCTCCACTTT. This translates into CASSFYDRDDSPLHF.

The V gene is TRBV7-9, the J gene TRBJ1-1; D is unresolved. The CDR3 loop spans 12 amino acids. In germline, CDR1 is SEHNR, CDR2 FQNEAQ (reference sequence). V dropped 2 bases and J dropped 3 bases, with 4 bases sitting between them. CDR3 sequence (DNA): TGTGCCAGCAGCTTACCCTACACTGAAGCTTTCTTT. It codes for CASSLPYTEAFF.

This clone was seen only once. The chain joins TRBV3-1 (or the pseudogene TRBV3-2) to TRBJ2-1, with 9 bases matching TRBD2. This CDR3 comprises 14 residues. The trim removed 0 bases at V and 11 bases at J, leaving 5 bases unmatched. Germline V gene sequence: CDR1 LGHDT, CDR2 YNNKEL (reference sequence). CDR3 nucleotides: TGTGCCAGCAGCCAAGAGGGCGGGAGGGCTAAGCAGTTCTTC. Protein product: CASSQEGGRAKQFF.

In its sample, this clone was seen a few times. The chain uses TRBV11-2 and TRBJ2-1, with 12 bases identical to TRBD2. The trim removed 7 bases at V and 7 bases at J, leaving 11 bases unmatched. The CDR3 is 16 amino acids. CDR1 is SGHAT, CDR2 FQNNGV, per germline. The CDR3 protein is CASTLLAGGQWNEQFF. Here the CDR3 DNA reads TGTGCCAGCACCTTGCTAGCGGGAGGGCAGTGGAATGAGCAGTTCTTC.

The rearrangement links TRBV4-1 to TRBJ2-7; no clear D. This CDR3 is built from 16 residues. V was cut by 1 base and J by 6 bases, with 19 bases left in between. Looked up from germline, CDR1 is MGHRA and CDR2 is YSYEKL. CDR3 coding DNA: TGCGCCAGCAGCCAAGGATCCGACATCCACAAAGGCGAGCAGTACTTC. This sequence encodes CASSQGSDIHKGEQYF.

In DNA, the CDR3 is TGTGCCAGTAGTATAAGGGTGAGGGCTACGAACACCGGGGAGCTGTTTTTT. It translates to CASSIRVRATNTGELFF. The chain employs TRBV19 and TRBJ2-2, with D perhaps TRBD2 (5 bases). Germline values: CDR1 LNHDA, CDR2 SQIVND (reference sequence). The CDR3 spans 17 residues. The V end was cut by 2 bases, the J end by 0 bases, with 13 bases between.

This sequence joins TRBV19 and TRBJ2-7, with D possibly TRBD1 on 5 matching bases. The germline CDR1 and CDR2 sequences are LNHDA and SQIVND (reference sequence). Trimming left V 2 bases short and J 4 bases short, with 9 bases between. This CDR3 region has 13 residues. Here the CDR3 DNA reads TGTGCCAGTAGTATAAGCCACAGGTACGAGCAGTACTTC. This translates into CASSISHRYEQYF. Complete variable domain (other parts from reference TRBV19 and TRBJ2-7): DGGITQSPKYLFRKEGQNVTLSCEQNLNHDAMYWYRQDPGQGLRLIYYSQIVNDFQKGDIAEGYSVSREKKESFPLTVTSAQKNPTAFYLCASSISHRYEQYFGPGTRLTVT.

This clone was counted between two and nine times. In DNA form, the CDR3 reads TGTGCCAGCAGGGGACTAGCGGGGTTGAGGGATACGCAGTATTTT. The encoded protein is CASRGLAGLRDTQYF. The chain has TRBV7-2 and TRBJ2-3; TRBD2 matches at 13 bases. The CDR3 is 15 amino acids. Germline CDR1 SGHTA, CDR2 FQGNSA. V gave up 6 bases and J gave up 6 bases; unmatched junction bases: 6.

The rearrangement links TRBV27 to TRBJ1-6; perhaps TRBD1 as D (6 bases). Trimming took 3 bases from V and 3 from J, leaving 15 bases between them. The CDR3 sequence is 17 residues long. Germline V gene sequence: CDR1 MNHEY, CDR2 SMNVEV (reference sequence). CDR3 nucleotide sequence: TGTGCCAGCAGTTTCGCGCCGGACAGAGACTATAATTCACCCCTCCACTTT. This codes for CASSFAPDRDYNSPLHF.

The CDR3 spells CASSSVGPETQYF. CDR3 sequence (DNA): TGTGCCAGTAGTTCTGTGGGGCCAGAGACCCAGTACTTC. V gene TRBV19 combines with J gene TRBJ2-5; D perhaps matches TRBD1 (5 bases). The germline CDR1 and CDR2 sequences are LNHDA and SQIVND (reference sequence). The CDR3 totals 13 residues. The V end lost 5 bases, the J end lost 4 bases, and 11 bases lay between the germline ends. Looking up the rest from reference TRBV19 and TRBJ2-5 gives the full variable domain: DGGITQSPKYLFRKEGQNVTLSCEQNLNHDAMYWYRQDPGQGLRLIYYSQIVNDFQKGDIAEGYSVSREKKESFPLTVTSAQKNPTAFYLCASSSVGPETQYFGPGTRLLVL.

The CDR3: CASSSTGSVENEKLFF. The CDR3 DNA follows: TGTGCCAGCAGCTCGACAGGGAGTGTTGAGAATGAAAAACTGTTTTTT. V is TRBV28 and J is TRBJ1-4; 7 bases line up with TRBD1. The length of the CDR3 is 16 residues. The germline CDR1 and CDR2 sequences are MDHEN and SYDVKM. Trimming took 6 bases from V and 5 from J; bases not matched to a gene: 12.

J is TRBJ2-7 and V is TRBV9, with a weak D call TRBD2 (7 bases). CDR3 length: 15 amino acids. Deletions cut 0 bases from V and 2 bases from J, with 12 bases between. Looked up from germline, CDR1 is SGDLS and CDR2 is YYNGEE. The DNA of the CDR3 is TGTGCCAGCAGCGTAGACGGCGGGGGCGCCTACGAGCAGTACTTC. As protein: CASSVDGGGAYEQYF.

This chain connects TRBV29-1 to TRBJ1-3; D not certain. There are 13 residues in the CDR3. V was shortened by 6 bases and J by 9 bases, with 18 bases between the two germline ends. In germline, CDR1 is SQVTM, CDR2 ANQGSEA. CDR3 residues: CSVSQTDDGTIYF. The CDR3, as DNA: TGCAGCGTCTCGCAGACTGATGACGGCACCATATATTTT.

The V call is TRBV28, the J call TRBJ2-2; D might be TRBD1 (5 bases). CDR1 and CDR2 from the germline V gene are MDHEN and SYDVKM. The CDR3 length is 17 residues. The V end was cut by 2 bases, the J end by 1 base, with 14 bases between. The CDR3 is CASSLPGHKLNTGELFF. The CDR3 nucleotides are TGTGCCAGCAGTTTACCAGGACACAAATTGAACACCGGGGAGCTGTTTTTT.

This clone occurred once. The genes are TRBV5-8 and TRBJ2-5; D is possibly TRBD1 (5 bases). V dropped 10 bases and J dropped 2 bases, with 24 bases sitting between them. Germline CDR1 and CDR2: SGHTS and YDEGEE. The CDR3 covers 16 residues. CDR3 sequence: CAGPAALDSTQETQYF. The CDR3 DNA reads TGTGCCGGTCCCGCCGCGTTAGACAGTACTCAAGAGACCCAGTACTTC.

V and J are TRBV9 and TRBJ1-4, with 9 positions matching TRBD1. Looked up from germline, CDR1 is SGDLS and CDR2 is YYNGEE. V shed 4 bases, J shed 5 bases, and the junction held 3 bases outside the gene matches. This CDR3 has 14 residues. CDR3 bases: TGTGCCAGCAGCCGCGGGACAGGGAATGAAAAACTGTTTTTT. It translates to CASSRGTGNEKLFF. The complete variable domain, with remaining parts taken from reference TRBV9 and TRBJ1-4, reads DSGVTQTPKHLITATGQRVTLRCSPRSGDLSVYWYQQSLDQGLQFLIQYYNGEERAKGNILERFSAQQFPDLHSELNLSSLELGDSALYFCASSRGTGNEKLFFGSGTQLSVL.

The chain has TRBV2 and TRBJ1-2, with 8 bases lining up with TRBD1. CDR3 size: 14 residues. The germline V gene has CDR1 SNHLY and CDR2 FYNNEI. The J segment lost 8 bases and the V segment lost 6 bases, leaving 11 bases of the junction unmatched. The CDR3 sequence is CASRSYGQGTGYTF. For the CDR3, the DNA is TGTGCCAGCAGATCCTATGGACAGGGAACAGGCTACACCTTC.

Worth noting for this clone: An end of the junction differs from the germline gene, which may be a read error. The rearrangement joins TRBV10-3 to TRBJ2-1, with 10 bases fitting TRBD2. Germline CDR1 reads ENHRY; CDR2 reads SYGVKD. The CDR3 is 14 amino acids. This chain's CDR3 is CAIRERGGLNEQFF. Here the CDR3 DNA reads TGTGCCATCCGTGAGCGGGGGGGGCTCAATGAGCAGTTCTTC.

The V gene is TRBV7-6, the J gene TRBJ2-2; 9 bases line up with TRBD1. The CDR3 covers 17 residues. Germline assignment: CDR1 SGHVS and CDR2 FNYEAQ. The V gene end was trimmed by 3 bases and the J gene end by 5 bases; junction bases not matched to a gene: 10. The CDR3 DNA sequence: TGTGCCAGCAGCTTTCGCCGGGACAGGGCGTTTACCGGGGAGCTGTTTTTT. Amino acid sequence: CASSFRRDRAFTGELFF.

The gene calls are TRBV7-9 and TRBJ2-7, with 9 bases that match TRBD2. The CDR3 sequence is 15 residues long. With V trimmed by 4 bases and J by 1 base, 5 bases remained unmatched. Germline CDR1 reads SEHNR; CDR2 reads FQNEAQ (reference sequence). Here the CDR3 DNA reads TGTGCCAGCAGCTGGAGCGGGGGGCTTTCCTACGAGCAGTACTTC. Translation gives CASSWSGGLSYEQYF.

The V and J genes are TRBV2 and TRBJ2-2; 8 nucleotides line up with TRBD1. The CDR3 covers 15 residues. Germline V gives CDR1 SNHLY, CDR2 FYNNEI. J gave up 4 bases and V 6 bases, and 7 bases lay outside the gene matches. Here the CDR3 DNA reads TGTGCCAGCAGAGGCGGGACAGGTATCACCGGGGAGCTGTTTTTT. It encodes CASRGGTGITGELFF.

The CDR3 sequence: CASSDRGTSNYGYTF. DNA of the CDR3: TGTGCCAGCAGCGACAGGGGGACGTCCAACTATGGCTACACCTTC. The gene calls are TRBV28 and TRBJ1-2; 9 positions agree with TRBD1. The germline V gene has CDR1 MDHEN and CDR2 SYDVKM. This CDR3 is 15 amino acids long. V shed 6 bases, J shed 2 bases, and the junction held 7 bases outside the gene matches.

The chain recombines TRBV20-1 with TRBJ2-7, with a weak D call TRBD1 (5 bases). Germline CDR1 is DFQATT and CDR2 is SNEGSKA (reference sequence). The CDR3 consists of 15 residues. The V gene lost 3 bases and the J gene lost 0 bases, with 15 bases spanning the gap. CDR3 nucleotide sequence: TGCAGTGCTAGTCCAGTGATAACAGGCTCCTACGAGCAGTACTTC. It encodes CSASPVITGSYEQYF.